Included here is one T cell receptor beta chain sequence, with context. These data are taken from a study of blood T cell repertoires in COVID-19. Trimming took 1 base from V and 5 from J, leaving 11 bases between them. The CDR3 runs 14 residues. The germline V gene encodes CDR1 LGHDT and CDR2 YNNKEL (reference sequence). Sequencing used immunoSEQ multiplex PCR; TCRdb keeps in-frame clones, though not all of them. This sample has some 130,000 clones, with roughly 86% found just once. The specimen was peripheral blood. This TCR was sampled from a woman aged 70 to 79 with COVID-19, enrolled during active disease. This sequence joins TRBV3-1 (or the pseudogene TRBV3-2) and TRBJ1-2; D is possibly TRBD1 (5 bases). The CDR3 DNA follows: TGTGCCAGCAGCCAAGGGGGCGTATTATATGGCTACACCTTC. Encoded protein: CASSQGGVLYGYTF.